This T cell receptor (beta chain) derives from a study of vaccination and CD4 T cells after COVID-19. At the level of the study: Each convalescent patient was PCR positive for SARS-CoV-2 on nasal swab; roughly nine cases were mild and one severe. Findings and limits, study-wide: Post-infection sampling omitted early timepoints and covered relatively few convalescent patients. Median SARS-CoV-2-reactive clonotypes rose from around 20 to 38, not significantly.

Treatment defined: approximately 11-day PBMC culture with coronavirus spike peptide pools or control peptides (ViraFEST assay). Oncomine TCR Beta short-read sequencing was applied to DNA from cultured CD4+ T cells. One entry per CDR3 protein, called by TCRdb with MiXCR from the PCR reads. The sample lists roughly 11,000 distinct CDR3 sequences, less than 55% seen once, with under 25% in the top ten. Germline trimming cut 5 bases from V and 3 bases from J; bases unmatched to any gene: 3. Germline V lookup: CDR1 MNHNS, CDR2 SASEGT. This CDR3 spans 13 amino acids. Regarding this clonotype: Its antigen remains unknown.

The specimen was cultured CD4+ T cells from blood, collected after SARS-CoV-2 vaccination. The genes are TRBV6-1 and TRBJ2-5, with TRBD1 matching 7 bases. The sequence derives from a human donor with COVID-19. CDR3 sequence: CASSRQGKETQYF. The CDR3 region has the DNA TGTGCCAGCAGTCGACAGGGAAAAGAGACCCAGTACTTC.